The 9 T cell receptor beta chains in this list originate from one sample, sequenced in a study of beta chain features in type 1 diabetes. The whole isolated RNA underwent reverse transcription, so sequencing captured expressed TCRB transcripts. Using immunoSEQ multiplex PCR, the repertoire was profiled, and TCRdb retains in-frame clones only, with some absent. The sample lists about 350,000 clones, roughly a fifth occurring once. Sequenced sample: naive CD4+ T cells from blood. Source of these receptors: a woman between 18 and 29 years old in good health.

The rearrangement joins TRBV9 to TRBJ2-5; unclear D gene. V was clipped by 0 bases and J by 4 bases, with 7 bases between them. Per germline, CDR1 SGDLS and CDR2 YYNGEE. CDR3 size: 13 residues. The CDR3 nucleotides read TGTGCCAGCAGCGTAGGGCTGTTAGAGACCCAGTACTTC. Protein: CASSVGLLETQYF.

This clone turned up a few times. This chain connects TRBV30 to TRBJ1-2, with D uncertain. There are 12 residues in the CDR3. The V gene's germline CDR1 is GTSNPN and CDR2 SVGIG (reference sequence). Trimming shortened V by 2 bases and J by 7 bases, and 11 bases separated the two germline ends. CDR3 bases: TGTGCCTGGAGTAAAGGGAGGACTGGCTACACCTTC. It yields the protein CAWSKGRTGYTF.

The V and J genes are TRBV7-2 and TRBJ2-1, with 13 bases matching TRBD2. The CDR3 is 16 residues long. V was pared by 2 bases and J by 5 bases, with 3 bases of the junction left unmatched. Germline V gene data show CDR1 as SGHTA and CDR2 as FQGNSA. The CDR3 loop is CASSLRGTSGNNEQFF. The CDR3 region has the DNA TGTGCCAGCAGCTTACGCGGGACTAGCGGGAACAATGAGCAGTTCTTC.

This clone has a handful of counts. This sequence joins TRBV12-5 and TRBJ2-7; maybe TRBD1 (5 bases). V dropped 4 bases and J dropped 4 bases, with 14 bases sitting between them. The V gene's germline CDR1 is LGHNT and CDR2 FRNRAP. This CDR3 is built from 14 residues. The CDR3: CASGSSQGWYEQYF. The DNA for the CDR3 is TGTGCTAGTGGTTCCTCGCAGGGATGGTACGAGCAGTACTTC.

This clone showed up just a few times. The chain carries TRBV4-1 and TRBJ2-3; D is possibly TRBD2 (5 bases). Trimming removed 0 bases from V and 0 bases from J, with 13 bases in between. CDR1 and CDR2 (germline): MGHRA, YSYEKL. CDR3 length: 17 residues. In nucleotides, the CDR3 is TGCGCCAGCAGCCAAGATCGGCGGGTTTCTAGCACAGATACGCAGTATTTT. It codes for CASSQDRRVSSTDTQYF.

In this sample, this clone turned up a few times. The V and J genes are TRBV7-2 and TRBJ2-7; tentative D call: TRBD2 (5 bases). The CDR3 consists of 14 residues. CDR1 is SGHTA, CDR2 FQGNSA, per germline. The V and J ends lost 2 bases and 0 bases respectively, with 8 bases between them. The CDR3 region is CASSLSGISYEQYF. The CDR3 DNA reads as TGTGCCAGCAGCTTAAGCGGTATCTCCTACGAGCAGTACTTC.

J is TRBJ1-1 and V is TRBV15; TRBD1 is a possible D gene (6 bases). Germline-derived CDR1 and CDR2 are LNHNV and YYDKDF (reference sequence). Trimming shortened V by 0 bases and J by 6 bases, and 11 bases separated the two germline ends. The CDR3 is 14 amino acids. The CDR3 spells CATSREAGGAEAFF. CDR3 sequence (DNA): TGTGCCACCAGCAGAGAAGCTGGGGGCGCTGAAGCTTTCTTT. Complete variable domain (other parts from reference TRBV15 and TRBJ1-1): DAMVIQNPRYQVTQFGKPVTLSCSQTLNHNVMYWYQQKSSQAPKLLFHYYDKDFNNEADTPDNFQSRRPNTSFCFLDIRSPGLGDTAMYLCATSREAGGAEAFFGQGTRLTVV.

This clone was picked up a small number of times. The chain joins TRBV19 to TRBJ2-1; 9 bases fit TRBD1. The CDR3 extends over 17 amino acids. Germline assignment: CDR1 LNHDA and CDR2 SQIVND (reference sequence). Trimming removed 10 bases from V and 3 bases from J; junction bases left unmatched: 16. The CDR3 loop reads CATQAPPRDRDYNEQFF. DNA of the CDR3: TGTGCCACTCAAGCCCCGCCCAGGGACAGGGACTACAATGAGCAGTTCTTC.

J is TRBJ1-6 and V is TRBV4-2; D not certain. The CDR3 sequence is 15 residues long. Between the trimmed V and J ends, which lost 4 bases and 4 bases, there was a span of 11 bases. Germline assignment: CDR1 LGHNA and CDR2 YNFKEQ. The CDR3 DNA reads TGTGCCAGCAGCCCCTTCGGGAGGTATAATTCACCCCTCCACTTT. Residues: CASSPFGRYNSPLHF.